A single sample gave rise to the 19 T cell receptor beta chains below, sequenced in a study of CD8 T cells in Susac syndrome. Random hexamers were used to reverse transcribe an amount of 0.5 to 1 ug RNA. Each CDR3 protein gets one entry after TCRdb re-called the immunoSEQ multiplex PCR reads with MiXCR. The sample lists 130,000 to 150,000 distinct CDR3 sequences, 90% to 97% occurring once. Material for sequencing was CD4+ T cells from PBMCs. All receptors derive from a human donor with Susac syndrome.

This chain joins TRBV29-1 and TRBJ2-7; TRBD2 might be the D (6 bases). V was cut by 7 bases and J by 3 bases, with 13 bases left in between. The CDR3 is 12 amino acids. Per the germline V gene, CDR1 is SQVTM and CDR2 is ANQGSEA. The CDR3, as DNA: TGCAGCGCCCGGGACTTGGGCTACGAGCAGTACTTC. Translation: CSARDLGYEQYF.

This clonotype has a single count. The chain carries TRBV3-1 and TRBJ2-3; 7 nucleotides line up with TRBD2. V shed 3 bases and J 1 base; nucleotides not matched to a gene: 7. CDR1 is LGHDT and CDR2 is YNNKEL in the germline V gene (reference sequence). CDR3 length: 16 amino acids. CDR3 region: CASSHVTSSRTDTQYF. In nucleotides, the CDR3 is TGTGCCAGCAGCCACGTGACTAGCAGCCGCACAGATACGCAGTATTTT.

The V gene is TRBV7-2, the J gene TRBJ1-2; TRBD1 agrees at 7 bases. Germline V gene data show CDR1 as SGHTA and CDR2 as FQGNSA. The CDR3 runs 12 residues. V was clipped by 5 bases and J by 13 bases; unmatched bases: 10. The CDR3 reads CASSRETGPVTF. DNA for the CDR3: TGTGCCAGCAGCCGGGAGACAGGGCCCGTCACCTTC.

This chain links TRBV2 with TRBJ2-7; a possible D gene is TRBD2 (7 bases). CDR3 size: 15 residues. Germline lookup yields CDR1 SNHLY and CDR2 FYNNEI. Trimming took 5 bases from V and 1 from J, leaving 15 bases between them. As DNA, the CDR3 is TGTGCCAGCAGTAACCCGGGGGGCACTTCCTACGAGCAGTACTTC. Residues: CASSNPGGTSYEQYF.

This clonotype occurred once. This chain joins TRBV29-1 and TRBJ1-2; 7 bases are shared with TRBD1. The CDR3 extends over 12 amino acids. Germline CDR1 reads SQVTM; CDR2 reads ANQGSEA. J lost 7 bases, V lost 7 bases, and 9 bases had no gene match. CDR3 sequence reads: CSALRTGGGYTF. The CDR3 nucleotides are TGCAGCGCCTTGAGGACAGGCGGTGGCTACACCTTC.

The V call is TRBV20-1, the J call TRBJ2-7; 9 bases line up with TRBD1. Germline CDR1 and CDR2: DFQATT and SNEGSKA (reference sequence). The CDR3 sequence is 16 residues long. Trimming cost V 2 bases and J 2 bases; bases outside gene matches: 10. This CDR3 is CSARNFGGQGPYEQYF. As DNA, the CDR3 is TGCAGTGCTAGAAACTTTGGGGGACAGGGACCCTACGAGCAGTACTTC.

The chain recombines TRBV20-1 with TRBJ2-1, with 9 positions matching TRBD1. The CDR3 runs to 18 residues. V lost 0 bases to trimming and J lost 0 bases; unmatched junction nucleotides: 9. Germline V gene lookup returns CDR1 DFQATT and CDR2 SNEGSKA (reference sequence). The CDR3 sequence is CSARDPSGTGSSYNEQFF. The CDR3 DNA sequence: TGCAGTGCTAGAGACCCTAGTGGGACAGGGAGCTCCTACAATGAGCAGTTCTTC.

This clonotype has a single count. The chain employs TRBV5-4 and TRBJ2-5; TRBD2 matches at 10 bases. The CDR3 has 15 amino acids. V lost 5 bases to trimming and J lost 2 bases; unmatched junction nucleotides: 6. Germline CDR1 is SGHNT and CDR2 is YYREEE (reference sequence). CDR3 sequence: CASRKRGGLQETQYF. The CDR3 nucleotides read TGTGCCAGCAGGAAGCGGGGGGGCCTTCAAGAGACCCAGTACTTC. The complete variable domain, with remaining parts taken from reference TRBV5-4 and TRBJ2-5, reads ETGVTQSPTHLIKTRGQQVTLRCSSQSGHNTVSWYQQALGQGPQFIFQYYREEENGRGNFPPRFSGLQFPNYSSELNVNALELDDSALYLCASRKRGGLQETQYFGPGTRLLVL.

The CDR3, as DNA: TGTGCCAGCAGCCAAGGTCAGGGTACCAATTCACCCCTCCACTTT. Its protein product is CASSQGQGTNSPLHF. V gene TRBV3-1 combines with J gene TRBJ1-6; tentatively, D is TRBD1 (5 bases). This CDR3 contains 15 residues. Germline V gives CDR1 LGHDT, CDR2 YNNKEL (reference sequence). The V and J ends lost 1 base and 7 bases respectively, with 11 bases between them.

On this clonotype itself: Because the CDR3's place on the DNA is in doubt, the DNA is left out and the CDR3 is given as listed by TCRdb. V is TRBV5-6 and J is TRBJ2-3. The CDR3 length is 12 residues, termini included. Germline CDR1 is SGHDT and CDR2 is YYEEEE. The CDR3 protein is CASSLVGLGAYF.

This chain connects TRBV9 to TRBJ2-1; D is tentatively TRBD1 or TRBD2 (5 bases each). CDR1 and CDR2 from the germline V gene are SGDLS and YYNGEE. Between the trimmed V and J ends, which lost 0 bases and 8 bases, there was a span of 12 bases. The CDR3 spans 14 residues. CDR3 coding DNA: TGTGCCAGCAGCGTAGTGGGACGGGACGATGAGCAGTTCTTC. Translating it yields CASSVVGRDDEQFF.

This chain uses TRBV6-1 with TRBJ1-5; no reliable D call. There are 13 residues in the CDR3. Germline V gene sequence: CDR1 MNHNS, CDR2 SASEGT. The germline V and J ends were trimmed by 7 bases and 7 bases, with 14 bases remaining between them. The CDR3 DNA reads as TGTGCCAGCAAGACGGAGGTTGGCCAGCCCCAGCATTTT. As protein: CASKTEVGQPQHF.

This chain uses TRBV12-3 or TRBV12-4 with TRBJ2-5, with D unresolved. The CDR3 has 14 amino acids. V was cut by 7 bases and J by 2 bases, with 14 bases left in between. DNA for the CDR3: TGTGCCAGCACAAGAAGAGGAATACAAGAGACCCAGTACTTC. Its translation is CASTRRGIQETQYF.

The chain uses TRBV14 and TRBJ2-1; 9 bases line up with TRBD2. V trimming: 1 base; J trimming: 10 bases; junction bases outside the gene matches: 5. This CDR3 spans 14 amino acids. Per the germline V gene, CDR1 is SGHDN and CDR2 is FVKESK. The CDR3 here is CASSQGFLAGEQFF. The DNA for the CDR3 is TGTGCCAGCAGCCAAGGTTTCCTAGCGGGGGAGCAGTTCTTC.

A single count supports this clonotype. This chain uses TRBV5-1 with TRBJ2-1; the match to TRBD2 covers 7 bases. The ends lost 4 bases at V and 4 bases at J; junction bases unmatched: 2. This CDR3 is built from 13 residues. The germline V gene encodes CDR1 SGHRS and CDR2 YFSETQ. CDR3 amino acids: CASSASGYNEQFF. The CDR3 nucleotides read TGCGCCAGCAGCGCTAGCGGTTACAATGAGCAGTTCTTC.

The genes are TRBV6-1 and TRBJ1-2; D remains ambiguous. Trimming took 2 bases from V and 4 from J, leaving 8 bases between them. There are 13 residues in the CDR3. Germline CDR1 MNHNS, CDR2 SASEGT. The CDR3 is CASSESPFYGYTF. CDR3 in DNA: TGTGCCAGCAGTGAATCCCCTTTCTATGGCTACACCTTC.

This chain links TRBV20-1 with TRBJ2-1; TRBD1 is a possible D gene (7 bases). Trimming removed 0 bases at V and 12 bases at J, with 18 bases between. CDR1 and CDR2 from the germline V gene are DFQATT and SNEGSKA (reference sequence). The CDR3 is 14 amino acids. CDR3: CSARDWGVAGGQFF. CDR3 coding DNA: TGCAGTGCTAGAGATTGGGGGGTAGCAGGGGGGCAGTTCTTC.

CDR3 sequence: CASSLSWTGKETQYF. CDR3 in DNA: TGTGCCAGCAGTTTATCATGGACAGGGAAGGAGACCCAGTACTTC. The V gene is TRBV27, the J gene TRBJ2-5, with TRBD1 matching over 8 bases. This CDR3 has 15 amino acids. J gave up 5 bases and V 0 bases, and 5 bases lay outside the gene matches. The germline V gene has CDR1 MNHEY and CDR2 SMNVEV (reference sequence).

V and J are TRBV9 and TRBJ2-6; no clear D gene. Germline assignment: CDR1 SGDLS and CDR2 YYNGEE. Trimming shortened V by 2 bases and J by 0 bases, and 6 bases separated the two germline ends. This CDR3 is built from 15 residues. CDR3 DNA: TGTGCCAGCAGCGTGTTGGGCTCTGGGGCCAACGTCCTGACTTTC. Residues: CASSVLGSGANVLTF.